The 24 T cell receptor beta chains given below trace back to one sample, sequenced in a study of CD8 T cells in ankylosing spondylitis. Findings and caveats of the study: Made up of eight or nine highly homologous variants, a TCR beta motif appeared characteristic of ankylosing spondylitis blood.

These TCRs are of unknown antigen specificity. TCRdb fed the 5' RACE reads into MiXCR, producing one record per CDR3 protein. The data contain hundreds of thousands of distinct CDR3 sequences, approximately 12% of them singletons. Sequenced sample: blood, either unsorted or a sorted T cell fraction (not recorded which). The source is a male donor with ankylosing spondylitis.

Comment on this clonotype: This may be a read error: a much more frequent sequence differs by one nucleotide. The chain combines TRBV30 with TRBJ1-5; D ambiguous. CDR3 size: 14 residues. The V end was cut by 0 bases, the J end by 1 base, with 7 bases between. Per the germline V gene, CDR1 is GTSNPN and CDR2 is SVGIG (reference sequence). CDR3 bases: TGTGCCTGGAGTGTCGGGGTAAGCAATCAGCCCCAGCATTTT. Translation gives CAWSVGVSNQPQHF.

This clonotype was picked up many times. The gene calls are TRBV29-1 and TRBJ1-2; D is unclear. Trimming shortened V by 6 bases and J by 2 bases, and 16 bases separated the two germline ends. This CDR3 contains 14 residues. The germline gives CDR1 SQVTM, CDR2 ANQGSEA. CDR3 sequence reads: CSVYFLDPNYGYTF. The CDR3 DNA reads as TGCAGCGTATATTTTCTGGACCCCAACTATGGCTACACCTTC.

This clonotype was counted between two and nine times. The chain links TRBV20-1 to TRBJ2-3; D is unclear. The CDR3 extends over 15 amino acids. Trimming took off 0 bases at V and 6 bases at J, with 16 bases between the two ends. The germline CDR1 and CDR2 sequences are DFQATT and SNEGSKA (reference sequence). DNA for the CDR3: TGCAGTGCTAGAGATTTTCTGTCGGGTCGGGATACGCAGTATTTT. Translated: CSARDFLSGRDTQYF.

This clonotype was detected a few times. The DNA of the CDR3 is TGTGCCAGCAGCTCCTCTCGTGGGGAAGAGAACACCGGGGAGCTGTTTTTT. Translated: CASSSSRGEENTGELFF. The rearrangement joins TRBV7-6 to TRBJ2-2, with D uncertain. Deletions cut 4 bases from V and 1 base from J, with 16 bases between. The germline CDR1 and CDR2 sequences are SGHVS and FNYEAQ. The CDR3 has 17 residues.

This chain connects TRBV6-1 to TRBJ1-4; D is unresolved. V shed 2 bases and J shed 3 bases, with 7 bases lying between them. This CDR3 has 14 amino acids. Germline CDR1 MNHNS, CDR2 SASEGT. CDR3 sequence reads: CASSELWSNEKLFF. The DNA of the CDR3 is TGTGCCAGCAGTGAACTGTGGTCTAATGAAAAACTGTTTTTT.

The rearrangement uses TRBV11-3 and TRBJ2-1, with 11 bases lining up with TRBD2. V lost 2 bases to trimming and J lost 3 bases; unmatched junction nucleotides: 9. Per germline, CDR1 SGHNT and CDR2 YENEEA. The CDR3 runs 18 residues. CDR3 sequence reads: CASSLSLAGDGLYNEQFF. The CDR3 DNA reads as TGTGCCAGCAGCTTATCACTAGCGGGAGACGGGCTCTACAATGAGCAGTTCTTC.

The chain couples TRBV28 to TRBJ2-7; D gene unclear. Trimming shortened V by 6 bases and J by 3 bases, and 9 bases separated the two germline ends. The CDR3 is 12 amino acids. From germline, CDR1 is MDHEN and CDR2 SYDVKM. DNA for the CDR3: TGTGCCAGCAGCTCTGTTCGCTACGAGCAGTACTTC. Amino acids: CASSSVRYEQYF.

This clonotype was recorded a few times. CDR3 protein: CASSQSLSAPDTQYF. The CDR3 DNA follows: TGTGCCAGCAGTCAAAGTCTTTCGGCCCCAGATACGCAGTATTTT. The chain employs TRBV7-2 and TRBJ2-3; the D is unclear. Trimming removed 6 bases at V and 4 bases at J, with 17 bases between. The CDR3 contains 15 residues. CDR1 and CDR2 from the germline V gene are SGHTA and FQGNSA. The full variable domain, its missing parts supplied by reference TRBV7-2 and TRBJ2-3, is GAGVSQSPSNKVTEKGKDVELRCDPISGHTALYWYRQSLGQGLEFLIYFQGNSAPDKSGLPSDRFSAERTGGSVSTLTIQRTQQEDSAVYLCASSQSLSAPDTQYFGPGTRLTVL.

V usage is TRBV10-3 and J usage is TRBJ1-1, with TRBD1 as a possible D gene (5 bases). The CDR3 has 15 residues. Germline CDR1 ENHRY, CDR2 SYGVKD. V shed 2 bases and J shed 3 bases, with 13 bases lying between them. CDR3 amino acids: CAISERGGKDTEAFF. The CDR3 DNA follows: TGTGCCATCAGTGAGAGGGGAGGCAAGGACACTGAAGCTTTCTTT.

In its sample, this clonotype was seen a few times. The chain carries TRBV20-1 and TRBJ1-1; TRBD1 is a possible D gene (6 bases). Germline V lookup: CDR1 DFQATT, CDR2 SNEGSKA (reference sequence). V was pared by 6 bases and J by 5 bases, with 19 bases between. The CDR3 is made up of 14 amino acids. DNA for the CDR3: TGCAGTGCCCTCGGGGGCAGGGGTGGTACTGAAGCTTTCTTT. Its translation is CSALGGRGGTEAFF.

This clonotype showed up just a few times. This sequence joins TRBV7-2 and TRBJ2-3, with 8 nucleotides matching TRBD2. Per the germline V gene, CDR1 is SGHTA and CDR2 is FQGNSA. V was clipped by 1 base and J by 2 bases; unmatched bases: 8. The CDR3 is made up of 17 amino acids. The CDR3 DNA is TGTGCCAGCAGCTTAGGGGCTAGCGGGCGCCTCACAGATACGCAGTATTTT. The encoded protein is CASSLGASGRLTDTQYF.

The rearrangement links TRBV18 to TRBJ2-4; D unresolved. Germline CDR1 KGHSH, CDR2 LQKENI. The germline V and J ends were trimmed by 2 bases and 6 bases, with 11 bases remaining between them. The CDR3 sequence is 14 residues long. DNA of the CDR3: TGTGCCAGCTCACCAGTGGCTGGGTTAAACATTCAGTACTTC. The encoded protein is CASSPVAGLNIQYF.

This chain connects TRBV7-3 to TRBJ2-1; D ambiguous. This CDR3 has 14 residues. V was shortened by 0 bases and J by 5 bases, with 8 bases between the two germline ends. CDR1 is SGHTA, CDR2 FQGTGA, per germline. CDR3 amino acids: CASSLTSADNEQFF. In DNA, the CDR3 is TGTGCCAGCAGCTTAACGTCGGCCGACAATGAGCAGTTCTTC.

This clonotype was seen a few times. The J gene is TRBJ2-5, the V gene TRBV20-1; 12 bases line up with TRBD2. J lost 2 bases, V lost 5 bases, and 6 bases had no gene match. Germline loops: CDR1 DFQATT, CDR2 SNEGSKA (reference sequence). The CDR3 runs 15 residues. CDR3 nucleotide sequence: TGCAGTGCTTCCGGACTAGCGGGAATACAAGAGACCCAGTACTTC. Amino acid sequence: CSASGLAGIQETQYF.

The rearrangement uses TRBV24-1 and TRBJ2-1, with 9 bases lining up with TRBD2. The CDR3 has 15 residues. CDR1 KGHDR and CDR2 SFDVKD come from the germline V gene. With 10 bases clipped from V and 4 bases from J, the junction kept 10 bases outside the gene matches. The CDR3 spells CATARGGAAYNEQFF. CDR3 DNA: TGTGCCACGGCCCGCGGGGGGGCGGCTTACAATGAGCAGTTCTTC.

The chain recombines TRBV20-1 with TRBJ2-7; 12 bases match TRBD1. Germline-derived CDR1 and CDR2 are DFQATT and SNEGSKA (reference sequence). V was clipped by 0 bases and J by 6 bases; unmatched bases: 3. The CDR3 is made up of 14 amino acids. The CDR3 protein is CSARDGTGGFEQYF. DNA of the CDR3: TGCAGTGCTAGAGATGGGACAGGGGGCTTCGAGCAGTACTTC.

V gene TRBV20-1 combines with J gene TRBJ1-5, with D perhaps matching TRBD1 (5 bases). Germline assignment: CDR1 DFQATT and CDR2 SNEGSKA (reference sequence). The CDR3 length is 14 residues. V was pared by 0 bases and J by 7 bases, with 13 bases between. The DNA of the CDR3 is TGCAGTGCTAGAGATGGGGGGGGAGAACAGCCCCAGCATTTT. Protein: CSARDGGGEQPQHF.

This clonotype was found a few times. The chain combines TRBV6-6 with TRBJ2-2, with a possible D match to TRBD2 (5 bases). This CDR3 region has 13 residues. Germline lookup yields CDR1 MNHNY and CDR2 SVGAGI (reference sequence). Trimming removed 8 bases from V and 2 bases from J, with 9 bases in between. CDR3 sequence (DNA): TGTGCCAGCCCCGGGGTTAACACCGGGGAGCTGTTTTTT. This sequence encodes CASPGVNTGELFF.

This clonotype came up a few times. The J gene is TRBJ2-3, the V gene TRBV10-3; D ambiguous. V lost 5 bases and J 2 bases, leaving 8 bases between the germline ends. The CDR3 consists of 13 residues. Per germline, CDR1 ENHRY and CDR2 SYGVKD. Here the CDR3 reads CAISRTITDTQYF. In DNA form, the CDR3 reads TGTGCCATCAGTAGGACCATCACAGATACGCAGTATTTT.

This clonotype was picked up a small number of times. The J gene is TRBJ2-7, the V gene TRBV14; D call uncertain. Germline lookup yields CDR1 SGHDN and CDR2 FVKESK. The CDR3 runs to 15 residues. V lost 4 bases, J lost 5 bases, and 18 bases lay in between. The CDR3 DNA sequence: TGTGCCAGCAGCCGCGAACGAGGTAGATACCACGAGCAGTACTTC. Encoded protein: CASSRERGRYHEQYF.

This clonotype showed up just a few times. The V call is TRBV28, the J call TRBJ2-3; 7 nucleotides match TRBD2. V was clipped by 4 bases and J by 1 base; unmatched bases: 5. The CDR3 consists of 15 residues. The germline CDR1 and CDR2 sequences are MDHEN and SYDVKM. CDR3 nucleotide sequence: TGTGCCAGCAGTTCGACTAGCCTTCGCACAGATACGCAGTATTTT. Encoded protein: CASSSTSLRTDTQYF.

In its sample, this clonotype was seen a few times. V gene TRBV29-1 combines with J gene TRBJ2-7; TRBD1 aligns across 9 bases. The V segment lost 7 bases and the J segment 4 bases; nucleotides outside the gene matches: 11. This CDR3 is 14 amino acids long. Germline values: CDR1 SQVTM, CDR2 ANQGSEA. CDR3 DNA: TGCAGCGCCATCGGGGGACAGGGTAAATACGAGCAGTACTTC. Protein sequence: CSAIGGQGKYEQYF.

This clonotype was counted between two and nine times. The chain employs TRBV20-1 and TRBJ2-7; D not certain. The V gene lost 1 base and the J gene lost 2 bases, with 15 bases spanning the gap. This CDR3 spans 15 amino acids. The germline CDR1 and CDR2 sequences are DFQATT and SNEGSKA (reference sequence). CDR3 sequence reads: CSARAGETATYEQYF. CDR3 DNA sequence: TGCAGTGCTAGAGCCGGTGAAACAGCCACCTACGAGCAGTACTTC.

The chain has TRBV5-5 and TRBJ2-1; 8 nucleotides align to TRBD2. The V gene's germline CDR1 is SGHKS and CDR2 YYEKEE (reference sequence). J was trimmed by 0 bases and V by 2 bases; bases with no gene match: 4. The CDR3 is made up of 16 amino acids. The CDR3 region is CASSLLAALSYNEQFF. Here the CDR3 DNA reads TGTGCCAGCAGCTTACTAGCGGCTCTCTCCTACAATGAGCAGTTCTTC.